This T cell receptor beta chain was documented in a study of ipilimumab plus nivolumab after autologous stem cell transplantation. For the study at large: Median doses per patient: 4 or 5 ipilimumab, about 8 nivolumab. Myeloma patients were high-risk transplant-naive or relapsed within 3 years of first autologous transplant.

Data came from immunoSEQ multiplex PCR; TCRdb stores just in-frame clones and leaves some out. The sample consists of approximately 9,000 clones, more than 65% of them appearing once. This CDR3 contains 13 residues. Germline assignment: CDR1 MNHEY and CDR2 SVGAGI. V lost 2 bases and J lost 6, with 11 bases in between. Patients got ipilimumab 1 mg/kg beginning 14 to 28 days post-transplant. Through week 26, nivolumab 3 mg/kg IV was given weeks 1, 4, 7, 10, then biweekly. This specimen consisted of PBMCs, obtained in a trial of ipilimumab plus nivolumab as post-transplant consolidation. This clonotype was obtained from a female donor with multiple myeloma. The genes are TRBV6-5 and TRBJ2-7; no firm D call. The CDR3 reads CASSYGLGREQYF. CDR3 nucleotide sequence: TGTGCCAGCAGTTACGGTCTAGGGCGCGAGCAGTACTTC.